A single sample gave rise to the 25 T cell receptor beta chains below, sequenced in a study of cytomegalovirus exposure and HLA in healthy donors. The PCR made use of 60 Vbeta and 13 Jbeta primers. The data were produced by immunoSEQ multiplex PCR, yet TCRdb's version contains in-frame clones alone and is incomplete. The sample carries some 140,000 clones, less than 90% recorded once. The material sequenced was PBMCs. The receptors come from a man aged 35 to 55 in good health and CMV-seronegative.

This chain connects TRBV29-1 to TRBJ1-1; D unclear. V lost 0 bases, J lost 4 bases, and 12 bases lay in between. Germline CDR1 SQVTM, CDR2 ANQGSEA. The length of the CDR3 is 14 residues. This CDR3 reads CSVEDRGEGTEAFF. DNA of the CDR3: TGCAGCGTTGAAGATCGGGGTGAGGGCACTGAAGCTTTCTTT.

This clone was detected once. The V gene is TRBV28, the J gene TRBJ2-5; D might be TRBD2 (6 bases). The end of the DNA is better explained by TRBJ2-7, so the J call may be wrong. This CDR3 is 14 amino acids long. Per germline, CDR1 MDHEN and CDR2 SYDVKM. For the CDR3, the DNA is TGTGCCAGCAGTTTCTCCCCGGGGGACTACGAGCAGTACTTC. Protein: CASSFSPGDYEQYF.

The V call is TRBV5-6, the J call TRBJ1-5; possible D gene TRBD1, 5 bases. The germline V and J ends were trimmed by 1 base and 5 bases, with 10 bases remaining between them. The germline gives CDR1 SGHDT, CDR2 YYEEEE. There are 14 residues in the CDR3. Here the CDR3 DNA reads TGTGCCAGCAGCTTGACAGGATTCTATCAGCCCCAGCATTTT. Translated, it gives CASSLTGFYQPQHF.

This chain links TRBV7-3 with TRBJ2-2, with D possibly being TRBD2 (6 bases). CDR3 length equals 13 residues. V was pared by 6 bases and J by 7 bases, with 12 bases between. Per germline, CDR1 SGHTA and CDR2 FQGTGA. In DNA, the CDR3 is TGTGCCAGCAGGACCCTCGGGAGCGGGGAGCTGTTTTTT. It codes for CASRTLGSGELFF.

The chain links TRBV6-6 to TRBJ1-1; D uncertain. The germline CDR1 and CDR2 sequences are MNHNY and SVGAGI (reference sequence). Trimming removed 7 bases from V and 3 bases from J, with 21 bases in between. This CDR3 is 16 amino acids long. The CDR3 protein is CASTETPRRWDTEAFF. The DNA for the CDR3 is TGTGCCAGCACCGAAACCCCCCGGCGGTGGGACACTGAAGCTTTCTTT.

As DNA, the CDR3 is TGTGCCAGCAGCTCGGACAGTGGGGAGACCCAGTACTTC. Its protein product is CASSSDSGETQYF. The V gene is TRBV2, the J gene TRBJ2-5; D perhaps matches TRBD1 (6 bases). This CDR3 contains 13 residues. The V end lost 6 bases, the J end lost 5 bases, and 13 bases lay between the germline ends. Looked up from germline, CDR1 is SNHLY and CDR2 is FYNNEI.

V and J are TRBV27 and TRBJ1-3, with D possibly being TRBD1 (5 bases). Trimming removed 2 bases from V and 3 bases from J, with 29 bases in between. The germline CDR1 and CDR2 sequences are MNHEY and SMNVEV (reference sequence). The CDR3 runs to 21 residues. The CDR3 sequence is CASSLRVRAGVFQQVGNTIYF. The DNA of the CDR3 is TGTGCCAGCAGTTTAAGGGTCAGGGCTGGAGTATTTCAGCAGGTTGGAAACACCATATATTTT.

V and J are TRBV7-9 and TRBJ2-1, with D unresolved. The germline CDR1 and CDR2 sequences are SEHNR and FQNEAQ (reference sequence). The V and J ends lost 4 bases and 4 bases respectively, with 17 bases between them. The CDR3 consists of 16 residues. The CDR3 coding sequence is TGTGCCAGCAGCTACACCGGTCAGGCCCCATACAATGAGCAGTTCTTC. It yields the protein CASSYTGQAPYNEQFF.

This CDR3 is CASSTFDEQFF. In DNA, the CDR3 is TGTGCCAGCAGCACTTTTGATGAGCAGTTCTTC. The chain uses TRBV11-2 and TRBJ2-1; D is ambiguous. V was pared by 5 bases and J by 8 bases, with 7 bases between. This CDR3 contains 11 residues. CDR1 and CDR2 (germline): SGHAT, FQNNGV.

The chain joins TRBV19 to TRBJ1-2; 7 bases line up with TRBD1. This CDR3 has 14 amino acids. Trimming at V came to 8 bases and at J to 6 bases, leaving 12 bases not matched to a gene. Germline lookup yields CDR1 LNHDA and CDR2 SQIVND (reference sequence). The CDR3 reads CASSSPGTVDGYTF. In nucleotides, the CDR3 is TGTGCCAGTTCAAGTCCCGGGACAGTGGATGGCTACACCTTC.

This chain connects TRBV5-5 to TRBJ2-6; 10 nucleotides align to TRBD1. This CDR3 is built from 17 residues. Germline V lookup: CDR1 SGHKS, CDR2 YYEKEE (reference sequence). V shed 3 bases, J shed 3 bases, and the junction held 6 bases outside the gene matches. The CDR3 here is CASSYGTGEHGANVLTF. The CDR3, as DNA: TGTGCCAGCAGCTACGGGACAGGGGAACATGGGGCCAACGTCCTGACTTTC.

The rearrangement joins TRBV7-3 to TRBJ2-7, with a possible D match to TRBD2 (7 bases). The CDR3 length is 17 residues. V lost 6 bases and J 5 bases, leaving 26 bases between the germline ends. Looked up from germline, CDR1 is SGHTA and CDR2 is FQGTGA. CDR3: CASRPTEGGRGWNEQYF. The DNA for the CDR3 is TGTGCCAGCAGGCCTACGGAGGGGGGGCGCGGGTGGAACGAGCAGTACTTC. The whole variable domain, filled in from reference TRBV7-3 and TRBJ2-7, reads GAGVSQTPSNKVTEKGKYVELRCDPISGHTALYWYRQSLGQGPEFLIYFQGTGAADDSGLPNDRFFAVRPEGSVSTLKIQRTERGDSAVYLCASRPTEGGRGWNEQYFGPGTRLTVT.

The CDR3 loop reads CASSLGAEAFF. Here the CDR3 DNA reads TGTGCCAGCAGCTTAGGAGCTGAAGCTTTCTTT. The gene calls are TRBV11-1 and TRBJ1-1, with D uncertain. This CDR3 is 11 amino acids long. The V and J ends lost 1 base and 6 bases respectively, with 3 bases between them. CDR1 SGHAT and CDR2 FQDESV come from the germline V gene (reference sequence).

J is TRBJ2-7 and V is TRBV4-1, with D hard to call. The CDR3 contains 13 residues. From germline, CDR1 is MGHRA and CDR2 YSYEKL. Trimming took off 1 base at V and 9 bases at J, with 13 bases between the two ends. CDR3 loop: CASSQGNEAAQYF. The CDR3 region has the DNA TGCGCCAGCAGCCAAGGTAACGAGGCCGCGCAGTACTTC.

This clone appeared a few times. The rearrangement joins TRBV18 to TRBJ2-7; no firm D call. V was trimmed by 6 bases and J by 4 bases, leaving 13 bases between them. The CDR3 loop spans 13 amino acids. Germline V gives CDR1 KGHSH, CDR2 LQKENI. CDR3 sequence: CASSPPTGYEQYF. DNA of the CDR3: TGTGCCAGCTCCCCTCCGACTGGGTACGAGCAGTACTTC.

The chain has TRBV5-6 and TRBJ2-4, with 14 bases aligning to TRBD2. With V trimmed by 7 bases and J by 0 bases, 12 bases remained unmatched. CDR1 SGHDT and CDR2 YYEEEE come from the germline V gene. The CDR3 is 19 amino acids. CDR3 DNA sequence: TGTGCCAGCCAGGTTAAGGGACTAGCGGGAGAGCTAGCCAAAAACATTCAGTACTTC. Encoded protein: CASQVKGLAGELAKNIQYF.

This clone was counted a single time. V gene TRBV5-1 combines with J gene TRBJ2-2, with D unresolved. The V and J ends lost 0 bases and 0 bases respectively, with 6 bases between them. This CDR3 region has 15 residues. Germline V gene lookup returns CDR1 SGHRS and CDR2 YFSETQ. DNA for the CDR3: TGCGCCAGCAGCTTGGCTAGAGCGAACACCGGGGAGCTGTTTTTT. Its translation is CASSLARANTGELFF.

V and J are TRBV5-4 and TRBJ2-5, with 12 bases lining up with TRBD2. The length of the CDR3 is 17 residues. Germline V gene lookup returns CDR1 SGHNT and CDR2 YYREEE (reference sequence). The ends lost 3 bases at V and 5 bases at J; junction bases unmatched: 11. CDR3 loop: CASSSGTSGRQGETQYF. The CDR3 region has the DNA TGTGCCAGCAGCTCAGGGACTAGCGGGCGACAAGGGGAGACCCAGTACTTC. Full variable domain (remainder filled in from reference TRBV5-4 and TRBJ2-5): ETGVTQSPTHLIKTRGQQVTLRCSSQSGHNTVSWYQQALGQGPQFIFQYYREEENGRGNFPPRFSGLQFPNYSSELNVNALELDDSALYLCASSSGTSGRQGETQYFGPGTRLLVL.

The sample holds one count of this clone. The chain employs TRBV11-3 and TRBJ2-7; TRBD1 matches 9 bases. J was trimmed by 4 bases and V by 5 bases; bases with no gene match: 9. The CDR3 totals 15 residues. The germline V gene encodes CDR1 SGHNT and CDR2 YENEEA. DNA of the CDR3: TGTGCCAGCAGCCCTAACAGGGGGCCGAATTACGAGCAGTACTTC. Translation gives CASSPNRGPNYEQYF.

This clone was seen just once. The CDR3 spells CASSLTAGATEQFF. The DNA of the CDR3 is TGTGCCAGCAGCTTAACAGCGGGGGCTACTGAGCAGTTCTTC. This chain uses TRBV7-9 with TRBJ2-1, with 8 nucleotides matching TRBD2. The V segment lost 2 bases and the J segment 9 bases; nucleotides outside the gene matches: 6. Per the germline V gene, CDR1 is SEHNR and CDR2 is FQNEAQ (reference sequence). This CDR3 spans 14 amino acids. Based on the CDR3 plus reference TRBV7-9 and TRBJ2-1, the full variable domain is DTGVSQNPRHKITKRGQNVTFRCDPISEHNRLYWYRQTLGQGPEFLTYFQNEAQLEKSRLLSDRFSAERPKGSFSTLEIQRTEQGDSAMYLCASSLTAGATEQFFGPGTRLTVL.

This clone is a singleton in its sample. The chain combines TRBV10-3 with TRBJ2-7, with TRBD1 matching over 9 bases. The V gene's germline CDR1 is ENHRY and CDR2 SYGVKD. V was pared by 7 bases and J by 4 bases, with 5 bases of the junction left unmatched. This CDR3 spans 13 amino acids. CDR3 protein: CAIKGTGFYEQYF. The CDR3 nucleotides are TGTGCCATCAAGGGGACAGGGTTTTACGAGCAGTACTTC.

V is TRBV7-8 and J is TRBJ2-5, with TRBD2 identical over 13 bases. The J call is doubtful: the DNA matches TRBJ2-7 better. The CDR3 loop spans 16 amino acids. Germline lookup yields CDR1 SGHVS and CDR2 FQNEAQ. CDR3 DNA: TGTGCCAGCAGCTTAGGGACTAGCGGGAGCTCCTACGAGCAGTACTTC. Translating gives CASSLGTSGSSYEQYF.

This sequence joins TRBV7-2 and TRBJ2-7; maybe TRBD1 (6 bases). The V gene's germline CDR1 is SGHTA and CDR2 FQGNSA. The ends were cut back, 4 bases at V and 3 bases at J, with 16 bases in the middle. This CDR3 has 15 amino acids. The CDR3 here is CASSSQGRSHYEQYF. The CDR3 DNA follows: TGTGCCAGCAGCTCACAGGGAAGAAGTCACTACGAGCAGTACTTC.

This chain joins TRBV10-2 and TRBJ2-3, with TRBD1 as a possible D gene (5 bases). Trimming stripped 3 bases from V and 2 bases from J, with 9 bases between. This CDR3 is 14 amino acids long. Germline CDR1 WSHSY, CDR2 SAAADI. CDR3 sequence (DNA): TGCGCCAGCAGTGATTGGGGCATCACAGATACGCAGTATTTT. Protein: CASSDWGITDTQYF.

This sequence joins TRBV29-1 and TRBJ2-5; the D is unclear. The J call is in doubt because the DNA end fits TRBJ2-7 better. The V gene's germline CDR1 is SQVTM and CDR2 ANQGSEA. This CDR3 region has 14 residues. CDR3 protein: CSVEIKDSSYEQYF. The CDR3 DNA follows: TGCAGCGTTGAGATCAAAGATTCCTCCTACGAGCAGTACTTC.